Listed below are T cell receptor beta chains from one sample, sequenced in a study of blood T cell repertoires in COVID-19. Data came from immunoSEQ multiplex PCR; TCRdb stores just in-frame clones and leaves some out. The data hold roughly 120,000 clones, with 65% to 90% observed a single time. Sequencing was performed on peripheral blood. The receptors originated from a human donor in a cohort sampled during active COVID-19. CDR3s include the opening cysteine and the closing phenylalanine or tryptophan. D genes are given only for firm matches. Rows may omit the clone size; those that give it use once, few, many or a size class.

size,D,J,V,CDR3,DNA
.,TRBD1,TRBJ1-2,TRBV4-1,CASSQVGTGISKNGYTF,TGCGCCAGCAGCCAAGTTGGGACAGGGATTAGTAAGAATGGCTACACCTTC
.,TRBD1,TRBJ2-6,TRBV29-1,CSAKTGTSGANVLTF,TGCAGCGCCAAGACAGGGACCTCTGGGGCCAACGTCCTGACTTTC
.,TRBD2,TRBJ2-5,TRBV6-5,CALGRGGRETQYF,TGTGCCCTTGGCCGGGGGGGCCGAGAGACCCAGTACTTC
.,.,TRBJ1-1,TRBV7-2,CASSSNSAGTRAFF,TGTGCCAGCAGCTCAAACAGTGCTGGGACACGGGCTTTCTTT
.,TRBD1,TRBJ2-7,TRBV3-1/TRBV3-2,CASSQLDRGGDEQYF,TGTGCCAGCAGCCAACTGGACAGGGGCGGCGACGAGCAGTACTTC
.,TRBD2,TRBJ2-3,TRBV4-1,CASSQPMGRGGRDTQYF,TGCGCCAGCAGCCAACCGATGGGGCGGGGGGGCCGTGATACGCAGTATTTT
.,.,TRBJ2-7,TRBV27,CASSLSEGALTYEQYF,TGTGCCAGCAGTCTGAGCGAAGGGGCTCTCACCTACGAGCAGTACTTC
.,TRBD2,TRBJ2-5,TRBV5-1,CASSLSGGAETQYF,TGCGCCAGCAGCTTGAGCGGGGGGGCGGAGACCCAGTACTTC
.,TRBD2,TRBJ2-1,TRBV6-8,CASSYFPGTSGAVYNEQFF,TGTGCCAGCAGTTACTTTCCCGGGACTAGCGGGGCGGTCTACAATGAGCAGTTCTTC
.,TRBD1,TRBJ1-6,TRBV7-9,CASTRTGFNSPLHF,TGTGCCAGCACCCGGACAGGGTTTAATTCACCCCTCCACTTT
few,TRBD2,TRBJ2-7,TRBV5-4,CASSLGTSGGTYEQYF,TGTGCCAGCAGCTTGGGGACTAGCGGGGGAACCTACGAGCAGTACTTC
.,.,TRBJ2-4,TRBV6-5,CASSSLRSFQYF,TGTGCCAGCAGTTCGTTAAGGAGCTTTCAGTACTTC
.,.,TRBJ2-5,TRBV6-6,CASRGTYQETQYF,TGTGCCAGCAGGGGCACCTACCAAGAGACCCAGTACTTC
once,.,TRBJ2-7,TRBV6-5,CATAFADSYEQYF,TGTGCCACCGCTTTCGCAGACTCCTACGAGCAGTACTTC
.,.,TRBJ1-2,TRBV19,CASSLQGIDGYTF,TGTGCCAGTAGTCTTCAGGGGATCGATGGCTACACCTTC
.,TRBD1,TRBJ2-7,TRBV27,CASRQQAAGGAPSYEQYF,TGTGCCAGCAGGCAGCAAGCGGCAGGGGGTGCCCCCTCCTACGAGCAGTACTTC
.,.,TRBJ2-3,TRBV5-6,CASSLADPDTQYF,TGTGCCAGCAGCTTGGCAGATCCAGATACGCAGTATTTT
few,TRBD1,TRBJ1-5,TRBV7-9,CASSLGTGDQPQHF,TGTGCCAGCAGCCTTGGGACAGGAGATCAGCCCCAGCATTTT
once,TRBD1,TRBJ2-7,TRBV10-2,CASIGQGLEQYF,TGCGCCAGCATCGGACAGGGACTCGAGCAGTACTTC
.,.,TRBJ1-5,TRBV19,CASSLGHPSNQPQHF,TGTGCCAGTAGTTTGGGACACCCTAGCAATCAGCCCCAGCATTTT
.,.,TRBJ2-3,TRBV19,CASSTQVVTDTQYF,TGTGCCAGTAGTACACAGGTTGTCACAGATACGCAGTATTTT
.,.,TRBJ1-1,TRBV7-2,CASSLEHKNTEAFF,TGTGCCAGCAGCTTAGAACATAAGAACACTGAAGCTTTCTTT